The entry below describes one TCR beta chain. The antigen is undetermined. The V gene lost 5 bases and the J gene lost 0 bases, with 8 bases spanning the gap. The CDR3 has 13 residues. Germline V lookup: CDR1 MNHEY, CDR2 SVGAGI. This entry is derived from a study of T cell responses to AZD1222 COVID-19 vaccine. As for the study in general: Analyses pooled second doses at about 4 or about 12 weeks. The study, taken as a whole, reports: Possibly, clonal diversity was underestimated; donors were largely white British and included more females. Sampled repertoires all dated from after the peak T cell response.

The assay was immunoSEQ multiplex PCR, and TCRdb's table has in-frame clones only and misses some. The sample holds 95,000 to 150,000 clones, roughly nine tenths seen once. V is TRBV6-5 and J is TRBJ2-7; no clear D gene. Sequenced here: peripheral blood, sampled on day 0 of AZD1222 vaccination. The receptor was derived from an adult in good health. The CDR3 coding sequence is TGTGCCAGCAGTCGCGAAAGCTCCTACGAGCAGTACTTC. It encodes CASSRESSYEQYF.